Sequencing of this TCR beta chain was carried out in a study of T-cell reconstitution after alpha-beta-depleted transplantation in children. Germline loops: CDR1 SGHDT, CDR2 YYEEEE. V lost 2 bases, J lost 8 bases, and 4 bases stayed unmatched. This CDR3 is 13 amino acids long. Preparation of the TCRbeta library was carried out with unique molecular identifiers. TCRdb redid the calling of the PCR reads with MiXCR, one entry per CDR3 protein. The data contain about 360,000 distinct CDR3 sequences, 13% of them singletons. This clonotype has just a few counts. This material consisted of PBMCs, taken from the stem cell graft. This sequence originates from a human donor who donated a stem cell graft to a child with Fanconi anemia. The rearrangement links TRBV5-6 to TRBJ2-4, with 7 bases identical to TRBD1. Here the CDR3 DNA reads TGTGCCAGCAGCTTCCAGGGGGTAGACATTCAGTACTTC. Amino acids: CASSFQGVDIQYF.